Sequencing of this T cell receptor (beta chain) was carried out in a study of CD8+ T cells in alopecia areata (dated 2018 in TCRdb). Background on the whole study: Treated patients were enrolled in an open-label pilot trial of oral tofacitinib, 5 to 10 mg twice daily, for moderate-to-severe alopecia areata. In humans, TCRbeta sequencing was performed on scalp tissue and on sorted CD4+ and CD8+ peripheral blood T cells from healthy controls and from patients with patchy or totalis/universalis alopecia areata. To study T cell clonal expansion in alopecia areata, the researchers applied high-throughput TCRbeta sequencing to both the C3H/HeJ mouse model and human patients. Disease severity in treated patients was measured with the SALT score, which quantifies the percentage of affected scalp surface area. Tofacitinib-treated patients had biopsies at baseline and at 4 and 24 weeks of treatment, with a later scalp biopsy in several patients. Patients stayed on tofacitinib for 6 to 18 months and then had 6 months of follow-up off drug so that delayed response and recurrence could be assessed. Scalp clonality was compared across normal scalp (n=4), patchy alopecia areata scalp (n=8), and alopecia totalis/universalis scalp (n=8). immunoSEQ multiplex PCR using 35 Vbeta forward primers and 13 Jbeta reverse primers was used to amplify TCRbeta CDR3 regions. RNA was extracted with the PAXgene miRNA kit for fixed scalp, the miRNeasy kit for PBMCs, and the RNeasy kit for mouse skin. Study-level results and caveats: Tofacitinib significantly decreased scalp clonality and the number of expanded CD8+ clones among the top 100 scalp clones. During tofacitinib treatment, many expanded lesional clones remained in scalp and blood, and this persistence may partly explain relapse after treatment is stopped. Because the treated cohort was small and included a single nonresponder, larger studies are needed to assess links between baseline CD8+ expansion and response. Higher clonality and more expanded CD8+ clones were observed in lesional scalp than in normal scalp, particularly in alopecia totalis/universalis, a finding suggestive of antigenic drive. Shared TCR sequences between patients were less evident than in mice, which may be partly attributable to HLA diversity in the patient population. Unlike mouse skin, where gammadelta T cells dominate, normal human skin contains resident alphabeta T cells that get sequenced too, which complicates analysis of the scalp TCR repertoire.

Points on this clone: What this receptor recognizes is not known. Per-nucleotide qualities are absent, and no much larger clonotype sits a single base away.

This sample's time point label indicates: about 4 weeks on oral tofacitinib. Reading the label with the study, this specimen's treatment or condition is: oral pan-JAK inhibitor, 5-10 mg twice daily. From alopecia areata patients, peripheral blood was collected along with lesional scalp punch biopsies. After PBMCs were isolated by density centrifugation and stained for CD3, CD4 and CD8, a FACSAria was used to sort CD4+ and CD8+ T cells. Library creation used the immunoSEQ multiplex PCR assay. To provide template for TCR sequencing, every sample had RNA extracted and reverse transcribed into cDNA. First-strand cDNA was synthesized using SuperScript III with a 2:1 mix of oligo-dT and random hexamers. A synthetic immune receptor repertoire was used to assess amplification bias, and residual bias was removed computationally. As for the original processing: Raw reads were preprocessed to remove errors, and CDR3 was defined according to IMGT conventions as the region from the conserved cysteine to phenylalanine. To get clonality, Shannon entropy was normalized by log2 of the number of productive unique TCRs and the result was subtracted from 1. CD4 or CD8 identity of scalp clones was inferred by cross-referencing scalp TCRbeta sequences with sorted blood CD4 and CD8 repertoires. TCRdb mirrors the immuneACCESS table, restricted to in-frame sequences. Some clones are absent from its copies; in checked studies, under half trace to an unresolved V gene, and the reason for the others is unknown. V, J and clone size reflect that table, while D and trimming were determined from the DNA. The sample records 90,000 to 100,000 clones, roughly 64% of which are singletons. The leading ten clones occupy about 14% of the sample.

Reading from cysteine to phenylalanine, the CDR3 counts 14 amino acids. The kept DNA is CDR3 alone, 42 bases in frame from the first base. The V end gives up 0 bases and the J end 8 bases, leaving 1 base in the junction not matched to a gene. From a lookup of the germline V gene, CDR1 and CDR2 are SGHRS and YFSETQ. Specimen: CD8+ T cells sorted from blood, collected at week 4, from a patient treated with tofacitinib. The chain links TRBV5-1 with TRBJ1-4, and 10 bases in between align with TRBD1. This TCR was recovered from a human donor with alopecia areata. The CDR3 region has the sequence CASSLGDRGEKLFF. The nucleotide sequence is TGCGCCAGCAGCTTGGGGGACAGGGGAGAAAAACTGTTTTTT. The reference TRBV5-1 and TRBJ1-4 proteins fill in what lies around the CDR3, so the full variable domain reads KAGVTQTPRYLIKTRGQQVTLSCSPISGHRSVSWYQQTPGQGLQFLFEYFSETQRNKGNFPGRFSGRQFSNSRSEMNVSTLELGDSALYLCASSLGDRGEKLFFGSGTQLSVL.